The TCR beta chain described here comes from a study of identical twins (dated by TCRdb to 2016 to 2017). Some background on the complete study: To test whether fetal clonotypes persist, the study used deep sequencing on TCR alpha and beta repertoires from monozygotic twins, unrelated adults of various ages, and cord blood. To rule out contamination, the twin experiments were replicated at different times with different library preparation protocols.

Library preparation was by 5' RACE. The reads were generated on an Illumina HiSeq 2000. A universal primer binding site was added through template switching, and the final cDNA carried a unique molecular identifier so that TCR cDNA molecules could be counted accurately. First-strand cDNA for TCR alpha and beta chains was synthesized from specific primers in the conserved constant-segment region. To control for contamination, every cDNA library was double barcoded, receiving both a SMART-Mk sample barcode and Illumina barcodes. TruSeq adapter sequences along with Illumina sample barcodes were introduced in two successive PCR steps. The Illumina HiSeq platform was used with custom primers to sequence TCR alpha and beta cDNA libraries. The paper's processing steps were these. MiGEC processed the raw reads to extract unique molecular identifiers, while MiXCR was used to determine the CDR3 positions. Recombination models were inferred per individual with the repgenHMM and IGoR tools using an EM algorithm. The tcR package in R was used for shared clonotype analysis, with sharing normalized by the product of cloneset sizes. Out-of-frame nonproductive sequences were analyzed to study raw recombination free of thymic and clonal selection effects. The raw public reads went through TCRdb reprocessing: fastp at Q25, MiXCR clone calling, in-frame beta chains kept. All rows with the same CDR3 protein become a single entry with the most common DNA and genes. V and J calls and clone size were set by TCRdb, not the authors. The sample table holds 200,000 to 300,000 distinct CDR3 sequences, of which roughly 7% were seen once. The ten largest account for about 3.6% of the sample.

Every donor in the study was a healthy Caucasian. The twin cohort comprised three pairs of female monozygotic twins, all aged roughly 18 to 30 years. Miltenyi CD45RO+ enrichment and human naive T-cell isolation kits were used to isolate memory (CD45RO+) and naive T cells from PBMC. V sheds 5 bases and J sheds 4 bases, leaving 22 bases between their ends. The CDR3 runs 16 amino acids, cysteine and phenylalanine included. CDR3 DNA is the only sequence kept; it has 48 bases, read in frame from the first base. CDR1 and CDR2, per the germline V gene (reference sequence), are DFQATT and SNEGSKA. The full study reports these points: Because the same donors could not be followed over many years, the conclusions relied on cross-sectional statistical analysis. Zero-insertion analyses could be partly confounded by invariant T cells such as MAIT and iNKT, though diverse VJ usage argued against such confounding for most clonotypes. Compared with coincidental sharing between unrelated individuals, out-of-frame TCR alpha sequences shared between twins showed an excess of sequences with low generation probability. Fewer insertions were carried by abundant cord blood beta clonotypes; a weaker similar trend was observed in young adult naive repertoires, while no such trend was observed in memory repertoires. In monozygotic twins, out-of-frame TCR alpha sharing was systematically underestimated by recombination models, although the models agreed with sharing between unrelated individuals. The excess sharing between twins in beta out-of-frame sequences was weaker because fewer shared sequences reduced the signal-to-noise ratio.

This clonotype was seen a few times. There is no known antigen for this receptor. Base qualities are not at hand, and no much larger clone is one base apart. These data are also associated with another study on yellow fever vaccine responses in identical twins. From the second report: According to the authors, the vaccine-induced T cell response in identical twins seemed to be partly convergent and partly specific to each individual. In identical twins, the study followed T cell clones that responded to the vaccine with precision.

Material: memory (CD45RO+) T cells sorted from blood. The sample's cell subset or site label, in plain terms: CD45RO+ enriched T cells. The sequence was collected from a woman aged 18-29 years in good health. The chain employs TRBV20-1 and TRBJ2-3; the D call could be TRBD1 or TRBD2, with each sharing 5 bases. The CDR3 protein: CSAQPTPGSAADTQYF. The DNA sequence is as follows: TGCAGTGCTCAGCCGACCCCAGGGAGCGCTGCAGATACGCAGTATTTT.